The 8 T cell receptor beta chains below all came from one sample that was sequenced in a study of shared clonotypes between healthy human individuals. TCRdb keeps only in-frame clones here, not all; method: immunoSEQ multiplex PCR. The data contain around 2,000,000 clones, 85% to 95% of them singletons. The sequencing input was naive CD4+ T cells sorted from blood. The subset: CD45RA+ positively selected. These TCRs come from a man aged 18 to 35 in good health.

The genes are TRBV11-3 and TRBJ2-5; D is possibly TRBD1 (5 bases). The CDR3 is 13 residues long. The germline V and J ends were trimmed by 5 bases and 1 base, with 8 bases remaining between them. The germline gives CDR1 SGHNT, CDR2 YENEEA. The CDR3 sequence: CASSRQLQETQYF. The DNA for the CDR3 is TGTGCCAGCAGCCGACAGCTCCAAGAGACCCAGTACTTC.

The chain links TRBV7-2 to TRBJ2-1; D remains ambiguous. The CDR3 spans 14 residues. Germline values: CDR1 SGHTA, CDR2 FQGNSA. Trimming removed 2 bases from V and 5 bases from J, with 10 bases in between. CDR3 sequence (DNA): TGTGCCAGCAGCTTACCGCCTAGAGACAATGAGCAGTTCTTC. Translated: CASSLPPRDNEQFF.

The CDR3 nucleotides are TGTGCCAGTAGTATTTCCAGCGGTACCTCCTACGAGCAGTACTTC. Translating it yields CASSISSGTSYEQYF. The chain combines TRBV19 with TRBJ2-7; a weak D match, TRBD2 (5 bases). The CDR3 length is 15 residues. Germline V lookup: CDR1 LNHDA, CDR2 SQIVND (reference sequence). V lost 3 bases and J 0 bases, leaving 12 bases between the germline ends.

This rearrangement joins TRBV5-1 to TRBJ1-6; a weak D match, TRBD1 (5 bases). V lost 3 bases and J 5 bases, leaving 9 bases between the germline ends. This CDR3 is built from 14 residues. Germline V gives CDR1 SGHRS, CDR2 YFSETQ. Here the CDR3 reads CASSWDGDNSPLHF. In DNA, the CDR3 is TGCGCCAGCAGCTGGGACGGGGATAATTCACCCCTCCACTTT.

This chain links TRBV5-6 with TRBJ2-3, with a weak D call TRBD1 (5 bases). Trimming cost V 4 bases and J 4 bases, with 19 bases left between them. From germline, CDR1 is SGHDT and CDR2 YYEEEE. The CDR3 consists of 16 residues. CDR3 nucleotides: TGTGCCAGCAGCCCCGTCCTAAGGGGAAACGCAGATACGCAGTATTTT. Encoded protein: CASSPVLRGNADTQYF.

On this clone itself: The same CDR3 arises from other DNA sequences in this sample as well. The chain has TRBV27 and TRBJ1-3; TRBD1 matches 9 bases. Unmatched junction bases numbered 2, after V lost 6 bases and J lost 2 bases. This CDR3 spans 14 amino acids. The germline V gene has CDR1 MNHEY and CDR2 SMNVEV (reference sequence). In DNA form, the CDR3 reads TGTGCCAGCAGAGGGACAGGGACTGGAAACACCATATATTTT. This gives the protein CASRGTGTGNTIYF.

The chain carries TRBV10-3 and TRBJ2-5; D remains ambiguous. V dropped 2 bases and J dropped 2 bases, with 12 bases sitting between them. Germline CDR1 is ENHRY and CDR2 is SYGVKD. The CDR3 has 15 residues. The CDR3 coding sequence is TGTGCCATCAGTGAGACCGACGGAAAACAAGAGACCCAGTACTTC. It specifies CAISETDGKQETQYF.

CDR3 region: CASSSPGADSYEQYF. CDR3 nucleotides: TGTGCCAGCAGTTCTCCAGGGGCGGACTCCTACGAGCAGTACTTC. The V and J genes are TRBV28 and TRBJ2-7; weak D call: TRBD1 (6 bases). With 4 bases removed from V and 0 bases from J, the gap between germline ends came to 13 bases. Germline CDR1 MDHEN, CDR2 SYDVKM. This CDR3 is 15 amino acids long.